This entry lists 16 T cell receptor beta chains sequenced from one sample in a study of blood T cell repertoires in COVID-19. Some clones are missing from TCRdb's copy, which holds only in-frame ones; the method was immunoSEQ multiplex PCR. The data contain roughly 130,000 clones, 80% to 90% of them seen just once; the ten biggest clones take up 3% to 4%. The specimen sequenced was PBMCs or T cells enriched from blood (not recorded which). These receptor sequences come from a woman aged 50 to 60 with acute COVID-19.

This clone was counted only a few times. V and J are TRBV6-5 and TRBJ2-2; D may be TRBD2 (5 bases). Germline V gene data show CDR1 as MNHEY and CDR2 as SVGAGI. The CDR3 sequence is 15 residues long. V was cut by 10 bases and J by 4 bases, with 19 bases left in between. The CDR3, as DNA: TGTGCCACCCAGAGGGCGCCACGGAGCACCGGGGAGCTGTTTTTT. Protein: CATQRAPRSTGELFF.

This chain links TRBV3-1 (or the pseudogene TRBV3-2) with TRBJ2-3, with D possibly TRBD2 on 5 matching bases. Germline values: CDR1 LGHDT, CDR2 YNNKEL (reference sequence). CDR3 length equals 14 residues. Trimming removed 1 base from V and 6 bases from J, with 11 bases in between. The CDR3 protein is CASSQAGYEDTQYF. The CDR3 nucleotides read TGTGCCAGCAGCCAAGCGGGATACGAGGATACGCAGTATTTT.

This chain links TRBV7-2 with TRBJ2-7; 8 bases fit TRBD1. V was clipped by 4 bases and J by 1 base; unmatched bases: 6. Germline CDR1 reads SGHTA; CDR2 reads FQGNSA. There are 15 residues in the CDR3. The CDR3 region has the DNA TGTGCCAGCAGCTCACAGCAGGGGGCGTCCTACGAGCAGTACTTC. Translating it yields CASSSQQGASYEQYF. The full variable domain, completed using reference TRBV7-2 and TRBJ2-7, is GAGVSQSPSNKVTEKGKDVELRCDPISGHTALYWYRQSLGQGLEFLIYFQGNSAPDKSGLPSDRFSAERTGGSVSTLTIQRTQQEDSAVYLCASSSQQGASYEQYFGPGTRLTVT.

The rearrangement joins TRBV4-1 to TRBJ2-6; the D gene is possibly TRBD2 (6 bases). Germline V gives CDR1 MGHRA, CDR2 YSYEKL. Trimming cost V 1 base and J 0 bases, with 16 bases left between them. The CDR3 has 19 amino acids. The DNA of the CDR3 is TGCGCCAGCAGCCAAGTTGTGGGACGGGAGCTCTCTGGGGCCAACGTCCTGACTTTC. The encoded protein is CASSQVVGRELSGANVLTF.

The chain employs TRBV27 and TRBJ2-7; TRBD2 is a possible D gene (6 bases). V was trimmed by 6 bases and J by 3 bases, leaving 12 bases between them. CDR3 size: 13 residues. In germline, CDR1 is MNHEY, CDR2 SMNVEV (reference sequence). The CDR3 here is CASSPTSYYEQYF. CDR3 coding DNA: TGTGCCAGCAGCCCGACTAGTTACTACGAGCAGTACTTC.

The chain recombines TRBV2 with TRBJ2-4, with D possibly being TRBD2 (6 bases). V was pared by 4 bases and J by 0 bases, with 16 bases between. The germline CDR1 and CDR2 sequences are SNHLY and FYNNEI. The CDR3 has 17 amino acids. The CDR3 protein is CASSGREETLAKNIQYF. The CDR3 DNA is TGTGCCAGCAGTGGGAGGGAGGAAACGCTAGCCAAAAACATTCAGTACTTC.

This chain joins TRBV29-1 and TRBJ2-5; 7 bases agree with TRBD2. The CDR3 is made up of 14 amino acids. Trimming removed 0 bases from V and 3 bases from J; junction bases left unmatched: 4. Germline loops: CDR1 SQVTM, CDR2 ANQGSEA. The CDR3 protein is CSVEDPSGKETQYF. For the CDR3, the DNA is TGCAGCGTTGAAGATCCAAGCGGGAAAGAGACCCAGTACTTC.

The CDR3 region has the DNA TGTGCCAGCAGCGCCTCGGTAGCGGGAGGGCGAGAGCAGTTCTTC. Translated, it gives CASSASVAGGREQFF. The chain employs TRBV9 and TRBJ2-1; 11 bases agree with TRBD2. Per germline, CDR1 SGDLS and CDR2 YYNGEE. V gave up 3 bases and J gave up 10 bases; unmatched junction bases: 9. This CDR3 is 15 amino acids long.

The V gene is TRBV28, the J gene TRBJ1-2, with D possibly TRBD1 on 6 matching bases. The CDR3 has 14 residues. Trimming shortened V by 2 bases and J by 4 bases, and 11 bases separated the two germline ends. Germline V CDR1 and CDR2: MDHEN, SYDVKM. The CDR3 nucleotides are TGTGCCAGCAGTTTAGGTCTACAGGGCTATGGCTACACCTTC. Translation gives CASSLGLQGYGYTF.

CDR3 residues: CASSPLAGGRETQYF. In nucleotides, the CDR3 is TGTGCCAGTAGCCCCCTAGCGGGAGGGAGAGAGACCCAGTACTTC. The chain is built from TRBV19 and TRBJ2-5; 12 bases line up with TRBD2. V lost 6 bases to trimming and J lost 4 bases; unmatched junction nucleotides: 6. Germline CDR1 LNHDA, CDR2 SQIVND (reference sequence). The CDR3 consists of 15 residues. The full variable domain, with the rest looked up from reference TRBV19 and TRBJ2-5, is DGGITQSPKYLFRKEGQNVTLSCEQNLNHDAMYWYRQDPGQGLRLIYYSQIVNDFQKGDIAEGYSVSREKKESFPLTVTSAQKNPTAFYLCASSPLAGGRETQYFGPGTRLLVL.

CDR3 protein: CSVGQGGGNEKLFF. CDR3 DNA sequence: TGCAGCGTTGGGCAGGGAGGAGGTAATGAAAAACTGTTTTTT. The J gene is TRBJ1-4, the V gene TRBV29-1, with D possibly being TRBD1 (5 bases). The V end was cut by 4 bases, the J end by 4 bases, with 13 bases between. This CDR3 contains 14 residues. Germline CDR1 SQVTM, CDR2 ANQGSEA.

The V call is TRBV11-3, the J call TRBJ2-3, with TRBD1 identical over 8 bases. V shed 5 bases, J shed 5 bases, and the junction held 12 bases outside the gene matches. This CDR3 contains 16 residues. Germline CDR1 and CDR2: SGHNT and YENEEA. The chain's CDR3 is CASSRGQGVVQDTQYF. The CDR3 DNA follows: TGTGCCAGCAGCCGCGGACAGGGAGTCGTTCAAGATACGCAGTATTTT.

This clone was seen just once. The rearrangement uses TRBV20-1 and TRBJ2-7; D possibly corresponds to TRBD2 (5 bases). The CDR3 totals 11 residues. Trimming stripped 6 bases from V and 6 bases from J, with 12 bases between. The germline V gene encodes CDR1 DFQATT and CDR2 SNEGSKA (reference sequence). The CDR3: CSARSAGEQYF. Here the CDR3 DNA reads TGCAGTGCCCGCAGTGCGGGCGAGCAGTACTTC.

The CDR3 here is CASSGDTYNEQFF. The CDR3 DNA is TGTGCCAGCAGTGGGGACACGTACAATGAGCAGTTCTTC. V and J are TRBV2 and TRBJ2-1; a weak D match, TRBD1 (6 bases). This CDR3 is 13 amino acids long. Between the trimmed V and J ends, which lost 4 bases and 4 bases, there was a span of 8 bases. The germline CDR1 and CDR2 sequences are SNHLY and FYNNEI. Complete variable domain (other parts from reference TRBV2 and TRBJ2-1): EPEVTQTPSHQVTQMGQEVILRCVPISNHLYFYWYRQILGQKVEFLVSFYNNEISEKSEIFDDQFSVERPDGSNFTLKIRSTKLEDSAMYFCASSGDTYNEQFFGPGTRLTVL.

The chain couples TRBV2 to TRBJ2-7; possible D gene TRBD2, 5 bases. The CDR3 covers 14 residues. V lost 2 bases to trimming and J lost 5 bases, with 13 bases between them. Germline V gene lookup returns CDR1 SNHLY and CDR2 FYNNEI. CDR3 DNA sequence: TGTGCCAGCAGTGAATCCGGGATTAAAAACGAGCAGTACTTC. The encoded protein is CASSESGIKNEQYF.

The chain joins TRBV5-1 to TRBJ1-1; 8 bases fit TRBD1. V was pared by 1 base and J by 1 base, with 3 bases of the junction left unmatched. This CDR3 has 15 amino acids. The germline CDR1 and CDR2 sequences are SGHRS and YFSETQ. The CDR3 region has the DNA TGCGCCAGCAGCTTGCAGGGGGCTCGGAACACTGAAGCTTTCTTT. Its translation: CASSLQGARNTEAFF.